Shown below are 29 T cell receptor beta chains from a single sample sequenced in a study of Ad26.COV2.S vaccination and SARS-CoV-2 variants. The treatment: around 19 received Ad26.COV2.S at low or high dose, single or two shots; 5 received placebo; per-sample allocation not given. Vaccine and placebo recipients were sampled on day 63 after the first injection. Only in-frame clones appear in the TCRdb table, and some are missing; sequencing was by immunoSEQ multiplex PCR. The data show some 320,000 clones, around 81% seen once. Sequenced here: peripheral blood, sampled in a trial of Ad26.COV2.S vaccine versus placebo. The receptor source for this set is a person between 18 and 65 years old who received the Ad26.COV2.S COVID-19 vaccine or a placebo.

The chain couples TRBV28 to TRBJ2-2, with a possible D match to TRBD1 (6 bases). Per germline, CDR1 MDHEN and CDR2 SYDVKM. The length of the CDR3 is 14 residues. The germline V and J ends were trimmed by 7 bases and 5 bases, with 14 bases remaining between them. The CDR3: CASTLNRATGELFF. The CDR3 DNA reads as TGTGCCAGCACTCTAAACAGGGCTACCGGGGAGCTGTTTTTT.

A single count supports this clone. This rearrangement joins TRBV3-1 (or the pseudogene TRBV3-2) to TRBJ2-1, with a weak D call TRBD2 (6 bases). V was pared by 4 bases and J by 2 bases, with 12 bases between. The CDR3 totals 15 residues. CDR1 and CDR2 from the germline V gene are LGHDT and YNNKEL (reference sequence). CDR3 nucleotide sequence: TGTGCCAGCAGCCCCCTCGGGGGAACCTACAATGAGCAGTTCTTC. Translating it yields CASSPLGGTYNEQFF.

V gene TRBV6-2 or TRBV6-3 combines with J gene TRBJ1-5; D is ambiguous. The CDR3 is 16 amino acids. Germline CDR1 MNHEY, CDR2 SVGEGT. V lost 2 bases to trimming and J lost 1 base, with 12 bases between them. CDR3 DNA sequence: TGTGCCAGCAGTTACGTCCCAGGATTGAGCAATCAGCCCCAGCATTTT. Amino acid sequence: CASSYVPGLSNQPQHF.

This clone was seen just once. The chain uses TRBV5-1 and TRBJ1-2, with 9 bases lining up with TRBD1. The germline V gene has CDR1 SGHRS and CDR2 YFSETQ. V was clipped by 4 bases and J by 3 bases; unmatched bases: 7. This CDR3 contains 15 residues. The CDR3 spells CASSGETGGDYGYTF. The CDR3 region has the DNA TGCGCCAGCAGCGGAGAAACAGGGGGCGACTATGGCTACACCTTC.

The V gene is TRBV11-3, the J gene TRBJ2-3, with 10 bases matching TRBD2. J gave up 3 bases and V 1 base, and 10 bases lay outside the gene matches. CDR1 SGHNT and CDR2 YENEEA come from the germline V gene. This CDR3 region has 18 residues. CDR3 loop: CASSLGLSGGTPTDTQYF. In nucleotides, the CDR3 is TGTGCCAGCAGCTTAGGCCTTAGCGGGGGGACTCCTACAGATACGCAGTATTTT.

A note on this clone: One end of the junction is discordant with germline, which a read error may explain. The chain carries TRBV5-1 and TRBJ1-1; D perhaps matches TRBD1 (5 bases). The CDR3 is 15 amino acids. Germline CDR1 reads SGHRS; CDR2 reads YFSETQ. The CDR3 loop is CACREGEASLTEAFF. For the CDR3, the DNA is TGCGCCTGCAGGGAGGGAGAGGCGTCACTCACTGAAGCTTTCTTT.

Details on this clone: At one end, the junction sequence differs from germline, possibly due to a read error. The CDR3 reads CASSLGASGTDTQYF. The CDR3 DNA reads TGTGCTAGCAGCTTAGGGGCTAGCGGTACAGATACGCAGTATTTT. The chain is built from TRBV7-7 and TRBJ2-3; 7 bases map to TRBD2. The CDR3 extends over 15 amino acids. In germline, CDR1 is SSHAT, CDR2 FNYEAQ (reference sequence).

The table lists this clone with many counts. The rearrangement uses TRBV28 and TRBJ1-5; TRBD1 matches 7 bases. J gave up 5 bases and V 5 bases, and 3 bases lay outside the gene matches. Germline V CDR1 and CDR2: MDHEN, SYDVKM. The CDR3 loop spans 13 amino acids. For the CDR3, the DNA is TGTGCCAGCAGTATAACAGGGGATCAGCCCCAGCATTTT. Amino acid sequence: CASSITGDQPQHF.

The rearrangement uses TRBV4-2 and TRBJ2-2; the match to TRBD2 covers 11 bases. The V gene end was trimmed by 6 bases and the J gene end by 6 bases; junction bases not matched to a gene: 9. Per germline, CDR1 LGHNA and CDR2 YNFKEQ. The CDR3 length is 16 residues. In DNA form, the CDR3 reads TGTGCCAGCAGGGACTTAGCGGGGGGGCGAGCCGGGGAGCTGTTTTTT. Its protein product is CASRDLAGGRAGELFF.

The rearrangement uses TRBV5-6 and TRBJ1-2; TRBD1 might be the D (5 bases). Germline CDR1 SGHDT, CDR2 YYEEEE. The CDR3 has 16 residues. V gave up 1 base and J gave up 4 bases, with 17 bases separating them. CDR3: CASSLRRDSNSYGYTF. The CDR3, as DNA: TGTGCCAGCAGCTTGAGGCGGGACTCAAATAGCTATGGCTACACCTTC.

The J gene is TRBJ2-7, the V gene TRBV11-3; D perhaps matches TRBD2 (5 bases). V shed 1 base and J shed 5 bases, with 12 bases lying between them. Germline CDR1 SGHNT, CDR2 YENEEA. The CDR3 is 14 residues long. The CDR3 DNA is TGTGCCAGCAGCTTAGGCAGCCTAGCCCACGAGCAGTACTTC. Translated: CASSLGSLAHEQYF.

The chain uses TRBV4-2 and TRBJ1-3; D uncertain. This CDR3 has 16 residues. The germline gives CDR1 LGHNA, CDR2 YNFKEQ. The ends were cut back, 0 bases at V and 0 bases at J, with 9 bases in the middle. The CDR3 nucleotides read TGTGCCAGCAGCCAAGATCGTTGGTTCTCTGGAAACACCATATATTTT. Residues: CASSQDRWFSGNTIYF.

The V call is TRBV7-3, the J call TRBJ2-5, with 8 nucleotides matching TRBD1. The V and J ends lost 0 bases and 4 bases, in that order; junction bases with no gene match: 7. Germline CDR1 SGHTA, CDR2 FQGTGA. The CDR3 consists of 16 residues. CDR3 loop: CASSLTMDRERETQYF. Written as DNA, the CDR3 is TGTGCCAGCAGCTTAACGATGGACAGGGAAAGAGAGACCCAGTACTTC.

This chain uses TRBV9 with TRBJ2-3, with D tentatively TRBD1 or TRBD2 (6 bases each). Trimming pared 2 bases from V and 5 bases from J, leaving 12 bases between. The CDR3 has 14 amino acids. The germline CDR1 and CDR2 sequences are SGDLS and YYNGEE. The CDR3 DNA sequence: TGTGCCAGCAGCGTTCTGGGGGGCGGAGATACGCAGTATTTT. It specifies CASSVLGGGDTQYF.

The chain carries TRBV10-1 and TRBJ2-2; 8 bases align to TRBD1. The CDR3 runs 13 residues. From germline, CDR1 is WNHNN and CDR2 SYGVQD (reference sequence). The trim removed 9 bases at V and 0 bases at J, leaving 0 bases unmatched. The CDR3: CARGQANTGELFF. CDR3 nucleotide sequence: TGCGCCAGGGGACAGGCGAACACCGGGGAGCTGTTTTTT.

V gene TRBV6-5 combines with J gene TRBJ2-2; D ambiguous. Trimming removed 7 bases at V and 5 bases at J, with 14 bases between. The CDR3 covers 14 residues. Germline CDR1 MNHEY, CDR2 SVGAGI. CDR3 sequence: CASNLGPATGELFF. The DNA of the CDR3 is TGTGCCAGCAATCTGGGTCCCGCTACCGGGGAGCTGTTTTTT.

V gene TRBV2 combines with J gene TRBJ2-2; TRBD2 is a possible D gene (6 bases). Germline V gives CDR1 SNHLY, CDR2 FYNNEI. Deletions cut 7 bases from V and 3 bases from J, with 15 bases between. The CDR3 has 15 residues. This chain's CDR3 is CASKRRGGDTGELFF. For the CDR3, the DNA is TGTGCCAGCAAGCGGCGGGGTGGTGACACCGGGGAGCTGTTTTTT.

The chain joins TRBV19 to TRBJ2-5, with 7 bases aligning to TRBD2. Germline V gene sequence: CDR1 LNHDA, CDR2 SQIVND (reference sequence). CDR3 size: 12 residues. V gave up 4 bases and J gave up 5 bases; unmatched junction bases: 1. The CDR3 sequence is CASSTRGETQYF. In DNA, the CDR3 is TGTGCCAGTAGTACGCGGGGGGAGACCCAGTACTTC.

This chain joins TRBV9 and TRBJ1-2; D is ambiguous. The CDR3 is 14 amino acids. Germline V CDR1 and CDR2: SGDLS, YYNGEE. V was pared by 0 bases and J by 4 bases, with 10 bases between. The CDR3 protein is CASSVESAGYGYTF. CDR3 DNA sequence: TGTGCCAGCAGCGTAGAGTCGGCGGGCTATGGCTACACCTTC.

The genes are TRBV29-1 and TRBJ2-2, with 12 positions matching TRBD2. Germline-derived CDR1 and CDR2 are SQVTM and ANQGSEA. The CDR3 runs to 19 residues. V lost 7 bases and J lost 1; bases outside the gene matches: 16. CDR3 protein: CSAKTSGGFIPQNTGELFF. In DNA, the CDR3 is TGCAGCGCTAAGACTAGCGGGGGATTCATTCCACAGAACACCGGGGAGCTGTTTTTT.

The chain employs TRBV7-2 and TRBJ2-3; tentatively, D is TRBD2 (6 bases). V shed 5 bases and J shed 2 bases, with 14 bases lying between them. The CDR3 has 15 residues. The germline CDR1 and CDR2 sequences are SGHTA and FQGNSA. CDR3 amino acids: CASSRTIPPTDTQYF. CDR3 bases: TGTGCCAGCAGCCGGACTATTCCCCCCACAGATACGCAGTATTTT.

The genes are TRBV11-2 and TRBJ1-1; perhaps TRBD1 as D (5 bases). Germline V CDR1 and CDR2: SGHAT, FQNNGV. This CDR3 is 15 amino acids long. The V end lost 1 base, the J end lost 10 bases, and 19 bases lay between the germline ends. CDR3 sequence: CASSLVEGPGFVAFF. The CDR3 DNA is TGTGCCAGCAGCTTAGTGGAGGGGCCCGGGTTCGTAGCTTTCTTT.

V is TRBV5-1 and J is TRBJ2-3, with 14 nucleotides matching TRBD2. The V gene end was trimmed by 0 bases and the J gene end by 1 base; junction bases not matched to a gene: 1. CDR3 size: 17 residues. CDR1 SGHRS and CDR2 YFSETQ come from the germline V gene. Here the CDR3 reads CASSLAGLAGGTDTQYF. For the CDR3, the DNA is TGCGCCAGCAGCTTGGCGGGACTAGCGGGGGGCACAGATACGCAGTATTTT. The full variable domain, its missing parts supplied by reference TRBV5-1 and TRBJ2-3, is KAGVTQTPRYLIKTRGQQVTLSCSPISGHRSVSWYQQTPGQGLQFLFEYFSETQRNKGNFPGRFSGRQFSNSRSEMNVSTLELGDSALYLCASSLAGLAGGTDTQYFGPGTRLTVL.

The table lists this clone with a few counts. CDR3 sequence (DNA): TGTGCCAGCAGTGTGGAAGGGTACGAGCAGTACTTC. Protein product: CASSVEGYEQYF. The chain is built from TRBV25-1 and TRBJ2-7, with D unclear. This CDR3 has 12 residues. The germline CDR1 and CDR2 sequences are MGHDK and SYGVNS. The V and J ends lost 4 bases and 4 bases respectively, with 8 bases between them.

This clone was recorded once. This sequence joins TRBV5-1 and TRBJ2-6; no reliable D call. V was cut by 6 bases and J by 1 base, with 11 bases left in between. CDR3 length: 15 amino acids. CDR1 and CDR2 (germline): SGHRS, YFSETQ. The DNA for the CDR3 is TGCGCCAGCAATATCGATGGATCTGGGGCCAACGTCCTGACTTTC. Translating gives CASNIDGSGANVLTF.

The V call is TRBV5-1, the J call TRBJ2-5; TRBD1 is a possible D gene (5 bases). The CDR3 spans 13 residues. Germline CDR1 is SGHRS and CDR2 is YFSETQ. V was pared by 6 bases and J by 4 bases, with 13 bases between. The CDR3 spells CASKQVGVETQYF. In DNA, the CDR3 is TGCGCCAGCAAACAGGTTGGGGTAGAGACCCAGTACTTC.

This clone appeared once. V and J are TRBV5-4 and TRBJ1-2; TRBD1 might be the D (5 bases). Germline CDR1 and CDR2: SGHNT and YYREEE (reference sequence). Trimming pared 4 bases from V and 0 bases from J, leaving 13 bases between. The CDR3 runs 15 residues. The CDR3 here is CASSGEGLANYGYTF. The CDR3 nucleotides read TGTGCCAGCAGCGGGGAGGGGCTAGCTAACTATGGCTACACCTTC.

This clone has just one count. The chain links TRBV14 to TRBJ2-3; no firm D call. V was cut by 4 bases and J by 0 bases, with 11 bases left in between. Germline V CDR1 and CDR2: SGHDN, FVKESK. The CDR3 sequence is 15 residues long. CDR3 sequence: CASSRLSSSTDTQYF. CDR3 bases: TGTGCCAGCAGCCGTTTAAGCTCTAGCACAGATACGCAGTATTTT.

The rearrangement uses TRBV7-6 and TRBJ2-1; TRBD2 matches at 15 bases. This CDR3 has 18 amino acids. The germline V gene encodes CDR1 SGHVS and CDR2 FNYEAQ. Trimming at V came to 5 bases and at J to 2 bases, leaving 7 bases not matched to a gene. Here the CDR3 reads CASSGGLAGGGPYNEQFF. Here the CDR3 DNA reads TGTGCCAGCAGCGGGGGACTAGCGGGGGGAGGCCCCTACAATGAGCAGTTCTTC.